This TCR beta chain was observed in a study of molecular identifiers for immune sequencing clone quantification. Study-wide results and limits: Clonotypes surpassing 20 RNA copies contained over 98% of effector molecules, versus under 1% in naive cells.

TCRdb used MiXCR to reprocess the PCR reads, holding one entry per CDR3 protein. The table has approximately 500,000 distinct CDR3 sequences, roughly 24% seen once. With respect to this clonotype: Its antigen is not known.

Each library that profiled naive CD8 cells came from around 20,000 to 990,000 sorted cells with 10%, 30% or 50% RNA. The sample taken for sequencing was naive CD8+ T cells from blood, with Jurkat cell RNA spiked in. Subset described: FACS-sorted CD8+CD4-CCR7+CD45RA+ naive T cells. The receptor's source is a human donor in good health. Some libraries in this study had Jurkat cell RNA spiked in.

CDR3 in amino acids: CASSPAPAGGGGEQYF. CDR3 coding DNA: TGCGCCAGCAGCCCAGCCCCCGCCGGCGGGGGGGGCGAGCAGTACTTC. This sequence joins TRBV4-3 and TRBJ2-7, with 9 bases fitting TRBD2. V lost 4 bases and J lost 6; bases outside the gene matches: 13. This CDR3 spans 16 amino acids. Germline CDR1 and CDR2: LGHNA and YSLEER.